This T cell receptor beta chain was found in a study of cytotoxic CD8 clonotypes in ibrutinib-treated CLL. Using immunoSEQ multiplex PCR, the repertoire was profiled, and TCRdb retains in-frame clones only, with some absent. Counted here are about 20,000 clones, over 65% occurring once; the ten biggest clones make up approximately 30%. This sequence originates from a human donor with chronic lymphocytic leukemia. This sample comprised PBMCs, obtained before ibrutinib treatment.

In DNA, the CDR3 is TGTGCCAGCAGTTTATATAGTCTGGCAGGGACGAACACCGGGGAGCTGTTTTTT. This translates into CASSLYSLAGTNTGELFF. This chain joins TRBV28 and TRBJ2-2; tentatively, D is TRBD1 (5 bases). The V and J ends lost 1 base and 0 bases respectively, with 15 bases between them. Germline values: CDR1 MDHEN, CDR2 SYDVKM. CDR3 length equals 18 residues.